The present entry profiles one TCR beta chain with its context. This clone's antigen is unknown. One base away there is no much larger clone; base qualities are not given. Library method: RT-PCR. The sequencer was an Illumina HiSeq 2500. TCRdb reprocessed the public reads (quality trimming at Q25 with fastp, clone calling with MiXCR) and kept in-frame beta chains. One record per CDR3 amino acid sequence lists the most common genes and DNA. Within this sample are about 540,000 distinct CDR3 sequences, with 20% to 25% of them counted one time only. Around 2.8% of the sample belongs to the ten largest clones. The record originates from a study of response to subunit inactivated influenza vaccine (dated by TCRdb to the late 2010s). For context, the study as a whole: To follow how T cells responded to a trivalent subunit inactivated influenza vaccine, the researchers relied on deep quantitative profiling of the T cell receptor repertoire. Here is what the overall study found, with its caveats: It was suggested by the authors that each seasonal influenza vaccination may recruit only a limited number of new T cells.

The same data also went into a second study, on T cells expressing NK-cell markers. As that second study puts it: 5'RACE template switching, by which a universal primer site and unique molecular identifiers were added, was used to make TCR beta cDNA libraries. Three sorted T-cell subsets (CD3+CD56+NKG2C+, CD3+CD56+NKG2C- and CD3+CD56-NKG2C+) from about 8 donors had their TCR beta-chain repertoires profiled. Seven of the eight sequenced donors were HCMV-seropositive and one was HCMV-seronegative. To restrict sorting to alphabetaTCR-expressing T cells, an anti-gammadeltaTCR antibody was added in several experiments. In over 5 donors, the dominant CD3+CD56+NKG2C+ clonotypes were among the top 10 CD8+ clonotypes and accounted for roughly 1.0-7.5% of CD8+ T cells. Those dominant clonotypes were again the most abundant among CD3+CD56-NKG2C+ cells in several donors, at about 25-65%. It remained unclear whether the expanded NKG2C-expressing T cell clones were specific for HCMV antigens. All eight donors whose samples were sequenced were randomly selected healthy volunteers, three of them men and five women. A commercial ELISA kit detecting HCMV-specific IgG in serum was used to determine HCMV serostatus. Ficoll density gradient centrifugation was used to isolate peripheral blood mononuclear cells from blood. CD4+ and CD8+ T cells were isolated from PBMC by magnetic immunoseparation with Miltenyi isolation kits. cDNA synthesis was primed from the TCR beta constant segment and was followed by two successive PCR amplification steps. The libraries were sequenced on Illumina HiSeq 2000/2500, MiSeq or NextSeq, producing 2 x 150 bp reads. Reads were demultiplexed and grouped by UMI with MIGEC, and clonotypes were assembled and quantified with MiTCR. Only TCR cDNA sequences supported by at least two reads were kept to exclude erroneous sequences. The tcR package was used for downstream repertoire analysis, and clonotypes were matched across fractions by CDR3 nucleotide sequence plus V segment. VDJmatch was used to annotate antigen specificity against VDJdb, with one amino acid substitution in CDR3 permitted.

This receptor was identified in a man aged 45-65 years who received an inactivated influenza vaccine. Donor details come from another sample of the same person, matched by shared clones. The specimen was CD4+ T cells sorted from PBMCs, collected less than 13 days after vaccination.

For the CDR3, the sequence is CASSQGAQGRETQYF. The DNA sequence reads TGTGCCAGCAGTCAGGGGGCGCAGGGTCGGGAGACCCAGTACTTC. The V and J genes are TRBV12-3 or TRBV12-4 and TRBJ2-5; 8 middle bases align to TRBD1. V lost 5 bases and J lost 5 bases, and the count of bases not matched to a germline gene is 10. The cysteine opens and the phenylalanine closes a CDR3 of 15 amino acids. CDR3 DNA only is kept here, 45 bases in frame from base 1.